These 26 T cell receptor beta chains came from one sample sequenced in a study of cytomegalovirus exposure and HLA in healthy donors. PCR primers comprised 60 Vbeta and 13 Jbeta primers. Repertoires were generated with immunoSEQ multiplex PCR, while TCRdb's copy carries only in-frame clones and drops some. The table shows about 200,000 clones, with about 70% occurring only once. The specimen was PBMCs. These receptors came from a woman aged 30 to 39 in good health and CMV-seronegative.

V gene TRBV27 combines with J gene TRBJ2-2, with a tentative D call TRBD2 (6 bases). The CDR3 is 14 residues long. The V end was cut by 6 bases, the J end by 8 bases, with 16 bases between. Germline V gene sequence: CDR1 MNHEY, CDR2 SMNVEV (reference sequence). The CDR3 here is CASSASVGLGELFF. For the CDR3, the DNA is TGTGCCAGCAGCGCTAGCGTGGGGTTGGGGGAGCTGTTTTTT.

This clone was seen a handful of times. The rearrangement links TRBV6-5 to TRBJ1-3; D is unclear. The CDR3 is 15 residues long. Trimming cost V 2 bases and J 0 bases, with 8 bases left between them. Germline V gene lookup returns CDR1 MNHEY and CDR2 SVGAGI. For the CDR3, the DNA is TGTGCCAGCAGTTACGAAGGAGTCTCTGGAAACACCATATATTTT. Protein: CASSYEGVSGNTIYF.

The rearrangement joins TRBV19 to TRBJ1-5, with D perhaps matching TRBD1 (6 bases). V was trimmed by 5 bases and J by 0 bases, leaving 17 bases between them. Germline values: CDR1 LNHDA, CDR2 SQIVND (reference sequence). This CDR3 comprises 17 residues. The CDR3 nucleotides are TGTGCCAGTAGTTCCCTCGGGGGGGCAGATAGCAATCAGCCCCAGCATTTT. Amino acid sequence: CASSSLGGADSNQPQHF.

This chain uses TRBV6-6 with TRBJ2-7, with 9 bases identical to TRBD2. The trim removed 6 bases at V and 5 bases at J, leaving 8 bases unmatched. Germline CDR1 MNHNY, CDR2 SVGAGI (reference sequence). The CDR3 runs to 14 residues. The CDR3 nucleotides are TGTGCCAGCAGCCCAAGCGGGAGGATGAACGAGCAGTACTTC. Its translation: CASSPSGRMNEQYF.

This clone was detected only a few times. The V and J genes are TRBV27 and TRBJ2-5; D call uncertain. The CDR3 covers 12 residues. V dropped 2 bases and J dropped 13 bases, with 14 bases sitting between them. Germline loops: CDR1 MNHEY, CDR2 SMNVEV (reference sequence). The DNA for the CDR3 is TGTGCCAGCAGTTTAGCCGGTGGAGTACCGTACTTC. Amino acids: CASSLAGGVPYF.

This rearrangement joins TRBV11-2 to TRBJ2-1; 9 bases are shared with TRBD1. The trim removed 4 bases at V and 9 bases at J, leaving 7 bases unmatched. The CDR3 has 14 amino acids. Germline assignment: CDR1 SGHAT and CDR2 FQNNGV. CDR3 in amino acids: CASSSQTGGIEQFF. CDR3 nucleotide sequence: TGTGCCAGCAGCTCGCAAACAGGGGGCATTGAGCAGTTCTTC.

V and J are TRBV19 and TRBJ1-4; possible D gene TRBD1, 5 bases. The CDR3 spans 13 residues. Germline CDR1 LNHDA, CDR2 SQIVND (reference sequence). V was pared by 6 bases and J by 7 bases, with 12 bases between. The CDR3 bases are TGTGCCAGTAGAGGGGTGGTCGGTGAAAAACTGTTTTTT. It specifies CASRGVVGEKLFF.

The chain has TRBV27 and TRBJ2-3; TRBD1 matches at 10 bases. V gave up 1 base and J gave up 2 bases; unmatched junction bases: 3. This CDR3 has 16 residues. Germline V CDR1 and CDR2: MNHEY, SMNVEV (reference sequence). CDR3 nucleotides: TGTGCCAGCAGTTTATGGGGACAGGGGACCACAGATACGCAGTATTTT. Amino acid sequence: CASSLWGQGTTDTQYF.

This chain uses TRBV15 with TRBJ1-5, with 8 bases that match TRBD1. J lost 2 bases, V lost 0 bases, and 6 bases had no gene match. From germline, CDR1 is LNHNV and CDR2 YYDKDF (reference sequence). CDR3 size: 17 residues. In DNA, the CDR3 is TGTGCCACCAGCAGAGATGGGACAGGTGTAGGCAATCAGCCCCAGCATTTT. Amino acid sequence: CATSRDGTGVGNQPQHF.

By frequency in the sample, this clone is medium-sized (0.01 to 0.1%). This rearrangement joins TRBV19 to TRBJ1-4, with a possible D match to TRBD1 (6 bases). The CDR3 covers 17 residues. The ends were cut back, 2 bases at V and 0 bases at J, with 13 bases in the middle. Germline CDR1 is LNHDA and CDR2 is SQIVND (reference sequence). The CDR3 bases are TGTGCCAGTAGTATAAACAGGGATTCGGCAACTAATGAAAAACTGTTTTTT. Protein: CASSINRDSATNEKLFF.

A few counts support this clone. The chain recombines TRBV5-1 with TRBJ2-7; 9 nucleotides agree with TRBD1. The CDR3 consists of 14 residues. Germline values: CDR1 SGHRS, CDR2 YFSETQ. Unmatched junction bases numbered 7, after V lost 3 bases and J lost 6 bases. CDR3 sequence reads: CASSSTGQGFEQYF. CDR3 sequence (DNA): TGCGCCAGCAGCTCAACGGGACAGGGATTCGAGCAGTACTTC.

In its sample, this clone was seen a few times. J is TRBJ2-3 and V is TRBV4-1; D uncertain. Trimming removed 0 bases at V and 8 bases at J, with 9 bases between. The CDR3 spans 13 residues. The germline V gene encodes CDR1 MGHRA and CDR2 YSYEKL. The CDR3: CASSQEYPGTQYF. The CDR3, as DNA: TGCGCCAGCAGCCAAGAGTATCCCGGTACGCAGTATTTT.

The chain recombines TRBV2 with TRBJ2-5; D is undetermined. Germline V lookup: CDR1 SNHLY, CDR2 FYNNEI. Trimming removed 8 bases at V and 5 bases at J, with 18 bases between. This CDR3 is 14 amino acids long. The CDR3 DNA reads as TGTGCCAGCCGGCCCCCACTGACGAGGGAGACCCAGTACTTC. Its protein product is CASRPPLTRETQYF.

CDR3 sequence reads: CASSQGLQETQYF. CDR3 coding DNA: TGCGCCAGCAGCCAAGGCCTACAAGAGACCCAGTACTTC. The rearrangement uses TRBV4-3 and TRBJ2-5; D not resolved. Per the germline V gene, CDR1 is LGHNA and CDR2 is YSLEER. The germline V and J ends were trimmed by 1 base and 2 bases, with 5 bases remaining between them. CDR3 length: 13 amino acids.

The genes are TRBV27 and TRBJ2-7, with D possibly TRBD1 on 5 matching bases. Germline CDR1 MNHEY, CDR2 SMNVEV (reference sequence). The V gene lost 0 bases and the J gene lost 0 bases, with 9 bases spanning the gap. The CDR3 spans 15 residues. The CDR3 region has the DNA TGTGCCAGCAGTTTATCAGGGGATGTCTCCTACGAGCAGTACTTC. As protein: CASSLSGDVSYEQYF.

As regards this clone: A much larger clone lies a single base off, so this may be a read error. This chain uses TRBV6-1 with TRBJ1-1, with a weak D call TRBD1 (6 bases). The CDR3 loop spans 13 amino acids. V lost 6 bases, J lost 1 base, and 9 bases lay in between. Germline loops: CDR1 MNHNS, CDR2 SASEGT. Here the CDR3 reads CASSQTGNTEAFF. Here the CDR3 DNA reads TGTGCCAGCAGCCAGACAGGGAACACTGAAGCTTTCTTT.

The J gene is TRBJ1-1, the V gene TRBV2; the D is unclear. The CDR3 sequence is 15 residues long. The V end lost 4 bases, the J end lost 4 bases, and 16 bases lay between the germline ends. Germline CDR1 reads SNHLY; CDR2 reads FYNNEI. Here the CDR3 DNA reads TGTGCCAGCAGTGGGGAGGGTTTGGGGTCCACTGAAGCTTTCTTT. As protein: CASSGEGLGSTEAFF.

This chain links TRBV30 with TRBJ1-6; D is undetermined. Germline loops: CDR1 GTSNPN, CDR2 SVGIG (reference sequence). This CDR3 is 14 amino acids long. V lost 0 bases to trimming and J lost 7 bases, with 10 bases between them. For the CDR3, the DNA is TGTGCCTGGAGTGTAGACGGGATGAATTCACCCCTCCACTTT. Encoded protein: CAWSVDGMNSPLHF.

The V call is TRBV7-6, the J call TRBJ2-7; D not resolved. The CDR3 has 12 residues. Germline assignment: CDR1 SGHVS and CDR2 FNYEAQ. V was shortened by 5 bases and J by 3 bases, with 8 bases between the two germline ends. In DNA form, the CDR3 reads TGTGCCAGCAGCCCGAGTTACTACGAGCAGTACTTC. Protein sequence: CASSPSYYEQYF.

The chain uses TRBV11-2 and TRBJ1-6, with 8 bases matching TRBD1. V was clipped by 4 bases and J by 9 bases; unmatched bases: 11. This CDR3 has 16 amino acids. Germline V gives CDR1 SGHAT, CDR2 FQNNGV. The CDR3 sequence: CASSSPRGPSGSPLHF. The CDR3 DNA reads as TGTGCCAGCAGCTCCCCCAGGGGGCCCTCTGGTTCACCCCTCCACTTT.

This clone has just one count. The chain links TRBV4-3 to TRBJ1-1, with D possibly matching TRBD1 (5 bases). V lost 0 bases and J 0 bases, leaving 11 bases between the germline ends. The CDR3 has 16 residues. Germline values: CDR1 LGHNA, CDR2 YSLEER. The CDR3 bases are TGCGCCAGCAGCCAAGATGCAAACAGGTTGAACACTGAAGCTTTCTTT. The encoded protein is CASSQDANRLNTEAFF.

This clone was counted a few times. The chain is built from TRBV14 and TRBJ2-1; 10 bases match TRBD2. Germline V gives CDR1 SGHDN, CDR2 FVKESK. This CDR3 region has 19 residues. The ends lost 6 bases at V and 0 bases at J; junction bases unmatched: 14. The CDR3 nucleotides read TGTGCCAGCAGTCCCGGTAGGGCTAGCGGGGGAAGCTCCTACAATGAGCAGTTCTTC. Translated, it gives CASSPGRASGGSSYNEQFF.

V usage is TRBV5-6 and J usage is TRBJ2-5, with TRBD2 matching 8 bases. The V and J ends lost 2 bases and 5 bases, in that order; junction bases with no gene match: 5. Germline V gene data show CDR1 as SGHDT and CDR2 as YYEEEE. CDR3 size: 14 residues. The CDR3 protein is CASSFRGGMETQYF. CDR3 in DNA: TGTGCCAGCAGCTTCCGGGGGGGTATGGAGACCCAGTACTTC.

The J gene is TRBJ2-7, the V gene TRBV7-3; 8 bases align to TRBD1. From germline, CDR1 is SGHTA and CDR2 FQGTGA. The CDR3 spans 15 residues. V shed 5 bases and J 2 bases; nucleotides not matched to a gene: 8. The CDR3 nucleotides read TGTGCCAGCAGCCGTTTGGACAGGGCGACCTACGAGCAGTACTTC. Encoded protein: CASSRLDRATYEQYF.

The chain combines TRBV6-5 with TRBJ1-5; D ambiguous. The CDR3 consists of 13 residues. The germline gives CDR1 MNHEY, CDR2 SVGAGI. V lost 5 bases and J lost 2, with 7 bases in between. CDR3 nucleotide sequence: TGTGCCAGCAGTGGGCTGGGCAATCAGCCCCAGCATTTT. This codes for CASSGLGNQPQHF.

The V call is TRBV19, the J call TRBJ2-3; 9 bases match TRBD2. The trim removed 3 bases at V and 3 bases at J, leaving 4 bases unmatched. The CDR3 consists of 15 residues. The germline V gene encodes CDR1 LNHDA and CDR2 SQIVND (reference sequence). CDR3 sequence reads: CASSIGAGGTDTQYF. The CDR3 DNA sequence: TGTGCCAGTAGTATCGGAGCGGGAGGAACAGATACGCAGTATTTT.